Presented here are 9 T cell receptor beta chains from one specimen sequenced in a study of T cell repertoires in cytomegalovirus infection. TCRdb redid the calling of the reads with MiXCR, one entry per CDR3 protein. The table records hundreds of thousands of distinct CDR3 sequences, approximately 31% of them present only once. The sequencing input was PBMCs. These receptor sequences come from a human donor in good health (CMV status not recorded). Some clones in this sample may be carry-over from other donors' samples.

This clonotype was detected a few times. The chain is built from TRBV5-6 and TRBJ2-1; 9 positions match TRBD1. The CDR3 consists of 14 residues. Germline CDR1 is SGHDT and CDR2 is YYEEEE. With 0 bases clipped from V and 9 bases from J, the junction kept 4 bases outside the gene matches. CDR3 DNA sequence: TGTGCCAGCAGCTTGGCCGGGGACAGGGTTGAGCAGTTCTTC. This codes for CASSLAGDRVEQFF.

The chain carries TRBV19 and TRBJ2-3; the match to TRBD2 covers 12 bases. The CDR3 totals 13 residues. CDR1 and CDR2 from the germline V gene are LNHDA and SQIVND (reference sequence). V was pared by 10 bases and J by 5 bases, with 4 bases of the junction left unmatched. In nucleotides, the CDR3 is TGTGCCACCTCTAGCGGGGGGGAAGATACGCAGTATTTT. The encoded protein is CATSSGGEDTQYF.

The chain links TRBV6-8 to TRBJ1-5; D not certain. V was trimmed by 2 bases and J by 3 bases, leaving 11 bases between them. Germline-derived CDR1 and CDR2 are MNHGY and SAAAGT. CDR3 size: 15 residues. For the CDR3, the DNA is TGTGCCAGCAGTTACGGTCCGGCCTACAATCAGCCCCAGCATTTT. This codes for CASSYGPAYNQPQHF.

This clonotype has just a few counts. This chain connects TRBV19 to TRBJ1-2; D perhaps matches TRBD1 (6 bases). The CDR3 consists of 13 residues. From germline, CDR1 is LNHDA and CDR2 SQIVND (reference sequence). Trimming took off 3 bases at V and 6 bases at J, with 11 bases between the two ends. CDR3 protein: CASSIQGKDGYTF. As DNA, the CDR3 is TGTGCCAGTAGTATCCAGGGGAAGGATGGCTACACCTTC.

This clonotype occurred a few times. This chain uses TRBV4-1 with TRBJ1-2, with 7 bases aligning to TRBD1. J lost 5 bases, V lost 1 base, and 7 bases had no gene match. This CDR3 is built from 15 residues. Per germline, CDR1 MGHRA and CDR2 YSYEKL. CDR3 nucleotides: TGCGCCAGCAGCCAAGCCCAGGGGGTTGCGTATGGCTACACCTTC. It translates to CASSQAQGVAYGYTF.

The V gene is TRBV6-5, the J gene TRBJ1-1; 7 bases match TRBD1. J was trimmed by 2 bases and V by 6 bases; bases with no gene match: 12. This CDR3 is built from 16 residues. Germline V CDR1 and CDR2: MNHEY, SVGAGI. The CDR3 here is CASSRTGEKLNTEAFF. CDR3 in DNA: TGTGCCAGCAGCCGGACAGGAGAAAAACTAAACACTGAAGCTTTCTTT.

The chain uses TRBV12-5 and TRBJ1-5, with a tentative D call TRBD1 (6 bases). Per the germline V gene, CDR1 is LGHNT and CDR2 is FRNRAP. The V end was cut by 6 bases, the J end by 7 bases, with 10 bases between. This CDR3 has 12 residues. The CDR3 loop is CASGQGGQPQHF. The DNA of the CDR3 is TGTGCTAGTGGACAGGGAGGACAGCCCCAGCATTTT.

The chain links TRBV20-1 to TRBJ2-3; 16 bases map to TRBD2. Germline loops: CDR1 DFQATT, CDR2 SNEGSKA (reference sequence). The CDR3 consists of 18 residues. J was trimmed by 0 bases and V by 6 bases; bases with no gene match: 9. CDR3 nucleotide sequence: TGCAGTGCCACACCGGGACTAGCGGGGGGGACTAGCACAGATACGCAGTATTTT. Its protein is CSATPGLAGGTSTDTQYF.

The chain joins TRBV19 to TRBJ2-3; tentatively, D is TRBD1 or TRBD2 (5 bases each). The germline gives CDR1 LNHDA, CDR2 SQIVND (reference sequence). The CDR3 loop spans 15 amino acids. With 5 bases removed from V and 2 bases from J, the gap between germline ends came to 14 bases. The CDR3 here is CASSLGDGPTDTQYF. As DNA, the CDR3 is TGTGCCAGTAGTCTGGGGGACGGGCCCACAGATACGCAGTATTTT.